Listed here are 10 T cell receptor beta chains from one sample, sequenced in a study of Ad26.COV2.S vaccination and SARS-CoV-2 variants. Assay: immunoSEQ multiplex PCR; the TCRdb copy retains only in-frame clones and omits some. Among 150,000 to 200,000 clones listed, around 88% were seen once. Sequences were derived from peripheral blood, sampled after recovery from COVID-19. All receptors come from a human donor who had recovered from COVID-19.

This chain uses TRBV27 with TRBJ1-2, with a tentative D call TRBD1 (6 bases). The V and J ends lost 4 bases and 4 bases respectively, with 13 bases between them. This CDR3 has 14 residues. The V gene's germline CDR1 is MNHEY and CDR2 SMNVEV (reference sequence). The CDR3 DNA sequence: TGTGCCAGCAGTTATGCAGGGGCTACCTATGGCTACACCTTC. It encodes CASSYAGATYGYTF.

The rearrangement links TRBV6-6 to TRBJ2-1; 7 positions agree with TRBD2. The ends lost 6 bases at V and 10 bases at J; junction bases unmatched: 9. This CDR3 has 13 amino acids. From germline, CDR1 is MNHNY and CDR2 SVGAGI (reference sequence). CDR3 sequence: CASSLGGSQEQFF. CDR3 coding DNA: TGTGCCAGCAGCCTCGGGGGGTCTCAGGAGCAGTTCTTC.

The V and J genes are TRBV11-3 and TRBJ2-3; 9 bases agree with TRBD1. The junction had 15 bases not matched to a gene; V was cut back by 4 bases and J by 4 bases. This CDR3 has 18 residues. Germline V gives CDR1 SGHNT, CDR2 YENEEA. The CDR3 loop reads CASSSPLGTGKDPDTQYF. The CDR3 region has the DNA TGTGCCAGCAGCTCCCCACTCGGGACAGGGAAGGATCCAGATACGCAGTATTTT.

This clone came up once. The genes are TRBV29-1 and TRBJ1-2; D is possibly TRBD1 (6 bases). Germline V gene lookup returns CDR1 SQVTM and CDR2 ANQGSEA. The ends were cut back, 4 bases at V and 11 bases at J, with 11 bases in the middle. The CDR3 has 10 residues. CDR3 in DNA: TGCAGCGTTGGGACAGCAGATTACACCTTC. This encodes CSVGTADYTF.

This clone was detected only a few times. The chain combines TRBV28 with TRBJ1-1; D might be TRBD1 (5 bases). Trimming cost V 0 bases and J 1 base, with 9 bases left between them. CDR3 length equals 15 residues. Germline lookup yields CDR1 MDHEN and CDR2 SYDVKM. The CDR3 reads CASSLWQGSNTEAFF. CDR3 coding DNA: TGTGCCAGCAGTTTATGGCAGGGTTCGAACACTGAAGCTTTCTTT.

In its sample, this clone was seen a few times. This CDR3 is also generated by other DNA sequences in the sample. The chain uses TRBV7-3 and TRBJ2-7; 9 positions agree with TRBD1. The CDR3 extends over 12 amino acids. Germline CDR1 and CDR2: SGHTA and FQGTGA. V trimming: 5 bases; J trimming: 7 bases; junction bases outside the gene matches: 3. The CDR3 region has the DNA TGTGCCAGCAGCCTGGGGACAGGGGAGCAGTACTTC. As protein: CASSLGTGEQYF.

This clone appeared a single time. The rearrangement joins TRBV27 to TRBJ2-5; tentative D call: TRBD2 (7 bases). V was shortened by 3 bases and J by 1 base, with 12 bases between the two germline ends. The CDR3 length is 15 residues. CDR1 and CDR2 from the germline V gene are MNHEY and SMNVEV (reference sequence). CDR3 amino acids: CASSFAGAVQETQYF. CDR3 bases: TGTGCCAGCAGTTTCGCGGGGGCCGTCCAAGAGACCCAGTACTTC.

The DNA for the CDR3 is TGCGCCAGCAGCCAAGTTTATAGACCACGTGGGAGGGCCGACGAGACCCAGTACTTC. Translated: CASSQVYRPRGRADETQYF. This chain connects TRBV4-1 to TRBJ2-5; 7 nucleotides match TRBD2. V trimming: 1 base; J trimming: 5 bases; junction bases outside the gene matches: 19. The CDR3 extends over 19 amino acids. The germline V gene encodes CDR1 MGHRA and CDR2 YSYEKL.

The chain employs TRBV3-1 (or the pseudogene TRBV3-2) and TRBJ2-3; 8 positions match TRBD2. J was trimmed by 7 bases and V by 10 bases; bases with no gene match: 13. The CDR3 loop spans 14 amino acids. The germline V gene encodes CDR1 LGHDT and CDR2 YNNKEL (reference sequence). The chain's CDR3 is CATSFSGGVNTQYF. DNA of the CDR3: TGTGCCACCTCGTTCAGCGGGGGTGTGAATACGCAGTATTTT.

The chain carries TRBV6-6 and TRBJ2-4; weak D call: TRBD2 (5 bases). Trimming left V 6 bases short and J 14 bases short, with 14 bases between. This CDR3 is 11 amino acids long. In germline, CDR1 is MNHNY, CDR2 SVGAGI (reference sequence). Written as DNA, the CDR3 is TGTGCCAGCAGCTTAGAAGGTAGCGAGTACTTC. Translation: CASSLEGSEYF.